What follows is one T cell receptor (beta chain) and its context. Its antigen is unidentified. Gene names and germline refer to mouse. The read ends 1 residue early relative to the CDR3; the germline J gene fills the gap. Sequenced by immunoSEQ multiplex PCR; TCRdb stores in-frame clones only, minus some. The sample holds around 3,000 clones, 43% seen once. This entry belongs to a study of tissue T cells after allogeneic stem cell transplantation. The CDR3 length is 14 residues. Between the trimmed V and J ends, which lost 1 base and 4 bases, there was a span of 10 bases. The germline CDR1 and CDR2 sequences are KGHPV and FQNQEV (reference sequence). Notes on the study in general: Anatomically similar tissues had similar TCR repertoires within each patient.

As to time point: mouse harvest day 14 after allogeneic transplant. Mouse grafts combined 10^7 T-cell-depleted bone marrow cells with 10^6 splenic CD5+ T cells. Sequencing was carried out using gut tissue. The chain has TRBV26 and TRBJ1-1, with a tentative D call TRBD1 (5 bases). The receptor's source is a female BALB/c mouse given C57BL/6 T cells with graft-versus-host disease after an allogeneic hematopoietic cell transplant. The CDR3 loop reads CASSLWGVVTEVFF. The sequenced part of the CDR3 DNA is TGTGCCAGCAGTCTGTGGGGGGTGGTCACAGAAGTCTTC. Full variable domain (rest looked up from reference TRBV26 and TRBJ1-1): NSKVIQTPRYLVKGQGQKAKMRCIPEKGHPVVFWYQQNKNNEFKFLINFQNQEVLQQIDMTEKRFSAECPSNSPCSLEIQSSEAGDSALYLCASSLWGVVTEVFFGKGTRLTVV.